The clone carrying this T cell receptor beta chain was observed at least ten times. No antigen is known for it. This entry belongs to a study of T cells after yellow fever vaccination. General study findings and limits: Subsequent booster samples again held most clones from primary vaccination (under 98% CD4, about 86% CD8). Peaking on day 5 versus 15, the secondary response was faster but weaker.

TCRdb ran MiXCR on the 5' RACE reads and lists one entry per CDR3 protein. The sample consists of about 180,000 distinct CDR3 sequences, about 6% of them appearing once. Trimming removed 2 bases from V and 10 bases from J, with 14 bases in between. This CDR3 spans 14 amino acids. CDR1 and CDR2 from the germline V gene are MNHEY and SVGEGT. The source is a man between 18 and 35 years old who received the YFV17D yellow fever vaccine. The chain recombines TRBV6-2 or TRBV6-3 with TRBJ2-2; perhaps TRBD2 as D (6 bases). The sample was CD4+ T cells sorted from PBMCs, taken on the day of the first yellow fever vaccination. The CDR3 bases are TGTGCCAGCAGTTACCGACTGGAGGGTACGGAGCTGTTTTTT. This translates into CASSYRLEGTELFF.